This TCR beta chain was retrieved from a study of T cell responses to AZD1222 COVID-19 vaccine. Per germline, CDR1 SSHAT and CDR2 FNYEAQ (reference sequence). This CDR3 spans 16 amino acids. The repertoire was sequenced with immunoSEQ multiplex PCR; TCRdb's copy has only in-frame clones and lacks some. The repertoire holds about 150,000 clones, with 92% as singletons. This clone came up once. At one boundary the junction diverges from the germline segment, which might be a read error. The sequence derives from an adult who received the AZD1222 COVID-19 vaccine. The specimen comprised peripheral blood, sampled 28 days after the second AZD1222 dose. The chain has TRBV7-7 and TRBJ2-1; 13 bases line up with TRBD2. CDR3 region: CASSKLAGGPVDEQFF. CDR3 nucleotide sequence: TGTGCTAGCAGCAAACTAGCGGGAGGGCCGGTGGATGAGCAGTTCTTC. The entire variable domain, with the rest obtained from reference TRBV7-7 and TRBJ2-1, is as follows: GAGVSQSPRYKVTKRGQDVTLRCDPISSHATLYWYQQALGQGPEFLTYFNYEAQPDKSGLPSDRFSAERPEGSISTLTIQRTEQRDSAMYRCASSKLAGGPVDEQFFGPGTRLTVL.